The 32 T cell receptor beta chains presented below share a single source sample, sequenced in a study of T cell clones after liver transplantation (dated by TCRdb to between 2018 and 2021). Libraries were made using the immunoSEQ multiplex PCR assay. TCRdb carries this immuneACCESS record with in-frame sequences only. Its versions omit some clonotypes, under half of them owing to an unresolved V gene in the studies checked, with the rest unexplained. In this sample the table shows 65,000 to 80,000 clones, roughly 80% of which occur a single time. Together, the top ten hold about 2.5% of the sample. The sample was CD4+ T cells from blood, taken at the 22-month timepoint. The receptor source for this set is a human patient who received a liver transplant. Following a transplant, some T cells may be graft donor cells, not patient cells.

As DNA, the CDR3 is TGTGCCAGCGAAAACCCGGACTACCTCGGGTACAATGAGCAGTTCTTC. Amino acid sequence: CASENPDYLGYNEQFF. The genes are TRBV5-6 and TRBJ2-1; a possible D gene is TRBD2 (6 bases). This CDR3 comprises 16 residues. With 7 bases removed from V and 4 bases from J, the gap between germline ends came to 21 bases. Germline V lookup: CDR1 SGHDT, CDR2 YYEEEE.

The chain employs TRBV4-3 and TRBJ1-1, with TRBD1 matching over 10 bases. The CDR3 is 15 residues long. V lost 3 bases and J lost 10; bases outside the gene matches: 11. Germline V gene lookup returns CDR1 LGHNA and CDR2 YSLEER. CDR3 bases: TGCGCCAGCAGCCATAATGGGGACAGGGGATCCCGAGCTTTCTTT. Residues: CASSHNGDRGSRAFF.

The genes are TRBV7-2 and TRBJ2-3; 13 bases match TRBD2. Germline CDR1 and CDR2: SGHTA and FQGNSA. The CDR3 length is 18 residues. J was trimmed by 5 bases and V by 5 bases; bases with no gene match: 13. The CDR3 region is CASSPVRLAGGNGDTQYF. The CDR3 bases are TGTGCCAGCAGCCCGGTAAGACTAGCGGGAGGTAACGGAGATACGCAGTATTTT.

This chain connects TRBV6-5 to TRBJ1-2; TRBD1 matches 9 bases. This CDR3 spans 13 amino acids. Germline CDR1 MNHEY, CDR2 SVGAGI. The trim removed 8 bases at V and 4 bases at J, leaving 5 bases unmatched. The CDR3 is CASGDRVAYGYTF. The CDR3 bases are TGTGCCAGCGGGGACAGGGTGGCCTATGGCTACACCTTC.

The chain has TRBV5-1 and TRBJ1-1, with 7 bases identical to TRBD1. J lost 2 bases, V lost 5 bases, and 6 bases had no gene match. CDR1 is SGHRS and CDR2 is YFSETQ in the germline V gene. The CDR3 runs 14 residues. CDR3 nucleotides: TGCGCCAGCAGGCGAACAGGGGCTAACACTGAAGCTTTCTTT. It translates to CASRRTGANTEAFF.

The V gene is TRBV19, the J gene TRBJ1-2; 7 bases line up with TRBD1. Germline loops: CDR1 LNHDA, CDR2 SQIVND (reference sequence). The CDR3 loop spans 16 amino acids. V was clipped by 8 bases and J by 6 bases; unmatched bases: 18. As DNA, the CDR3 is TGTGCCAGTCAATCGGGGGTTTGGACAGGCGGAAATGGCTACACCTTC. As protein: CASQSGVWTGGNGYTF.

The J gene is TRBJ1-1, the V gene TRBV7-2; D is ambiguous. The CDR3 is 14 residues long. The germline V gene encodes CDR1 SGHTA and CDR2 FQGNSA. Trimming took off 0 bases at V and 4 bases at J, with 9 bases between the two ends. CDR3 in amino acids: CASSLARDSTEAFF. The CDR3 DNA sequence: TGTGCCAGCAGCTTAGCGCGGGATTCCACTGAAGCTTTCTTT.

The chain recombines TRBV27 with TRBJ1-2; no definite D call. V dropped 6 bases and J dropped 0 bases, with 14 bases sitting between them. This CDR3 comprises 15 residues. Germline V gives CDR1 MNHEY, CDR2 SMNVEV (reference sequence). The CDR3 DNA is TGTGCCAGCAGCCCCGGAGAAAGAGCTAACTATGGCTACACCTTC. Translating it yields CASSPGERANYGYTF.

The rearrangement joins TRBV18 to TRBJ1-6, with D unclear. V lost 3 bases to trimming and J lost 7 bases, with 4 bases between them. The germline V gene has CDR1 KGHSH and CDR2 LQKENI. The length of the CDR3 is 12 residues. The CDR3 here is CASSPGNSPLHF. The CDR3 nucleotides read TGTGCCAGCTCACCGGGAAATTCACCCCTCCACTTT.

The chain employs TRBV5-4 and TRBJ2-5, with D maybe TRBD1 (7 bases). CDR3 size: 14 residues. In germline, CDR1 is SGHNT, CDR2 YYREEE (reference sequence). Trimming cost V 4 bases and J 3 bases, with 13 bases left between them. DNA of the CDR3: TGTGCCAGCAGCCCCCCAGGGGGGAAAGAGACCCAGTACTTC. Protein product: CASSPPGGKETQYF.

The chain uses TRBV7-9 and TRBJ2-1, with 7 bases identical to TRBD2. The germline V gene encodes CDR1 SEHNR and CDR2 FQNEAQ (reference sequence). The CDR3 consists of 15 residues. Unmatched junction bases numbered 7, after V lost 3 bases and J lost 5 bases. The CDR3 nucleotides read TGTGCCAGCAGCTTCCGACTAGCTAAGGACAATGAGCAGTTCTTC. Translated, it gives CASSFRLAKDNEQFF.

V is TRBV27 and J is TRBJ2-2; D remains unclear. Trimming removed 3 bases from V and 2 bases from J, with 13 bases in between. The CDR3 length is 16 residues. Germline V gene data show CDR1 as MNHEY and CDR2 as SMNVEV (reference sequence). CDR3 DNA sequence: TGTGCCAGCAGTTTTTCCGGGTCAGCCAACACCGGGGAGCTGTTTTTT. It translates to CASSFSGSANTGELFF.

V and J are TRBV9 and TRBJ2-2; 10 nucleotides line up with TRBD2. Trimming at V came to 2 bases and at J to 6 bases, leaving 4 bases not matched to a gene. The CDR3 has 15 residues. Germline V lookup: CDR1 SGDLS, CDR2 YYNGEE. CDR3 sequence: CASSVTTSGPGELFF. CDR3 in DNA: TGTGCCAGCAGCGTGACGACTAGCGGGCCCGGGGAGCTGTTTTTT.

This clone occurred once. The chain is built from TRBV6-5 and TRBJ2-4, with 8 bases matching TRBD2. The CDR3 totals 16 residues. Germline V gives CDR1 MNHEY, CDR2 SVGAGI. The V segment lost 2 bases and the J segment 1 base; nucleotides outside the gene matches: 4. The CDR3 DNA sequence: TGTGCCAGCAGTTACAGCGGGAGTGGCGCCAAAAACATTCAGTACTTC. It is translated as CASSYSGSGAKNIQYF.

The rearrangement uses TRBV2 and TRBJ2-5; D gene ambiguous. The CDR3 has 13 residues. Germline V gene data show CDR1 as SNHLY and CDR2 as FYNNEI. Between the trimmed V and J ends, which lost 7 bases and 1 base, there was a span of 10 bases. CDR3 protein: CASIFASQETQYF. CDR3 coding DNA: TGTGCCAGCATATTTGCATCCCAAGAGACCCAGTACTTC.

V gene TRBV5-1 combines with J gene TRBJ2-2; D is uncertain. The germline gives CDR1 SGHRS, CDR2 YFSETQ. This CDR3 spans 14 amino acids. The V end lost 0 bases, the J end lost 2 bases, and 5 bases lay between the germline ends. The CDR3 reads CASSLGINTGELFF. The CDR3 nucleotides are TGCGCCAGCAGCTTGGGCATTAACACCGGGGAGCTGTTTTTT.

The chain is built from TRBV6-5 and TRBJ2-5; D may be TRBD1 or TRBD2 (5 bases each). V was cut by 6 bases and J by 5 bases, with 19 bases left in between. Germline V CDR1 and CDR2: MNHEY, SVGAGI. This CDR3 spans 15 amino acids. CDR3 sequence (DNA): TGTGCCAGCAGCACCCGGAGGCAGGGAAGTGAGACCCAGTACTTC. Translating gives CASSTRRQGSETQYF.

The chain employs TRBV10-3 and TRBJ2-1; 9 bases are shared with TRBD2. J lost 5 bases, V lost 8 bases, and 13 bases had no gene match. Germline CDR1 reads ENHRY; CDR2 reads SYGVKD. CDR3 length: 16 amino acids. CDR3 in DNA: TGTGCCATCTCATCAGGCGCGCGCGGGAGGGACAATGAGCAGTTCTTC. This translates into CAISSGARGRDNEQFF.

The rearrangement joins TRBV11-1 to TRBJ2-7, with D possibly TRBD1 on 6 matching bases. Between the trimmed V and J ends, which lost 1 base and 4 bases, there was a span of 11 bases. The CDR3 spans 14 residues. Germline V gene sequence: CDR1 SGHAT, CDR2 FQDESV (reference sequence). The CDR3: CASSLVTGPYEQYF. CDR3 in DNA: TGTGCCAGCAGCTTAGTTACAGGGCCATACGAGCAGTACTTC. The variable domain in full, completed from reference TRBV11-1 and TRBJ2-7, reads EAEVAQSPRYKITEKSQAVAFWCDPISGHATLYWYRQILGQGPELLVQFQDESVVDDSQLPKDRFSAERLKGVDSTLKIQPAELGDSAMYLCASSLVTGPYEQYFGPGTRLTVT.

The chain links TRBV15 to TRBJ2-3; a weak D match, TRBD2 (5 bases). Trimming took 0 bases from V and 1 from J, leaving 11 bases between them. Germline V CDR1 and CDR2: LNHNV, YYDKDF (reference sequence). This CDR3 has 16 amino acids. This CDR3 is CATSRDPSGGTDTQYF. The CDR3 nucleotides are TGTGCCACCAGCAGAGATCCGAGCGGAGGCACAGATACGCAGTATTTT.

The J gene is TRBJ1-1, the V gene TRBV6-1; D is possibly TRBD1 (6 bases). The CDR3 extends over 13 amino acids. Germline loops: CDR1 MNHNS, CDR2 SASEGT. The V and J ends lost 6 bases and 3 bases respectively, with 11 bases between them. In nucleotides, the CDR3 is TGTGCCAGCAGGGAACAGGGCGACACTGAAGCTTTCTTT. It yields the protein CASREQGDTEAFF.

This clone appeared once. The rearrangement links TRBV2 to TRBJ2-1, with D perhaps matching TRBD1 or TRBD2 (5 bases each). The CDR3 totals 15 residues. V was shortened by 6 bases and J by 8 bases, with 20 bases between the two germline ends. Germline V lookup: CDR1 SNHLY, CDR2 FYNNEI. The CDR3 protein is CASSPRDPRIDEQFF. The CDR3 coding sequence is TGTGCCAGCAGCCCCCGGGACCCCCGGATCGATGAGCAGTTCTTC.

V gene TRBV5-6 combines with J gene TRBJ2-1, with TRBD1 matching over 9 bases. The germline gives CDR1 SGHDT, CDR2 YYEEEE. This CDR3 has 14 residues. The junction had 4 bases not matched to a gene; V was cut back by 3 bases and J by 6 bases. CDR3 DNA sequence: TGTGCCAGCAGCTCACGACAGGGGGGCAATGAGCAGTTCTTC. Residues: CASSSRQGGNEQFF. Based on the CDR3 plus reference TRBV5-6 and TRBJ2-1, the full variable domain is DAGVTQSPTHLIKTRGQQVTLRCSPKSGHDTVSWYQQALGQGPQFIFQYYEEEERQRGNFPDRFSGHQFPNYSSELNVNALLLGDSALYLCASSSRQGGNEQFFGPGTRLTVL.

About this clone itself: This CDR3 is also generated by other DNA sequences in the sample. The chain is built from TRBV7-2 and TRBJ2-5; D possibly corresponds to TRBD2 (5 bases). The CDR3 contains 14 residues. Trimming left V 5 bases short and J 1 base short, with 11 bases between. The germline gives CDR1 SGHTA, CDR2 FQGNSA. For the CDR3, the DNA is TGTGCCAGCAGCCCAAACGGGGTCCAAGAGACCCAGTACTTC. Its translation: CASSPNGVQETQYF. The variable domain in full, completed from reference TRBV7-2 and TRBJ2-5, reads GAGVSQSPSNKVTEKGKDVELRCDPISGHTALYWYRQSLGQGLEFLIYFQGNSAPDKSGLPSDRFSAERTGGSVSTLTIQRTQQEDSAVYLCASSPNGVQETQYFGPGTRLLVL.

The V gene is TRBV7-6, the J gene TRBJ1-2; 10 bases line up with TRBD1. There are 18 residues in the CDR3. With V trimmed by 2 bases and J by 6 bases, 15 bases remained unmatched. The germline CDR1 and CDR2 sequences are SGHVS and FNYEAQ. CDR3 nucleotide sequence: TGTGCCAGCAGCTTATTAGCCAGGACAGGGGGAACGGATAATGGCTACACCTTC. It encodes CASSLLARTGGTDNGYTF.

The rearrangement joins TRBV18 to TRBJ2-1, with 14 nucleotides matching TRBD2. The CDR3 has 15 residues. The germline V gene has CDR1 KGHSH and CDR2 LQKENI. Trimming cost V 3 bases and J 10 bases; bases outside gene matches: 5. The CDR3, as DNA: TGTGCCAGCTCACCGACTAGCGGGGGGGCCATAGAGCAGTTCTTC. Translated: CASSPTSGGAIEQFF.

The V call is TRBV6-6, the J call TRBJ2-1; 9 bases map to TRBD2. The germline CDR1 and CDR2 sequences are MNHNY and SVGAGI (reference sequence). CDR3 size: 16 residues. V lost 5 bases, J lost 2 bases, and 7 bases stayed unmatched. CDR3 amino acids: CASSGRLAEAYNEQFF. The CDR3 bases are TGTGCCAGCAGTGGGCGACTAGCGGAGGCCTACAATGAGCAGTTCTTC.

This clone was detected once. V and J are TRBV30 and TRBJ2-2, with D possibly matching TRBD1 (5 bases). Germline CDR1 GTSNPN, CDR2 SVGIG (reference sequence). Trimming took 2 bases from V and 8 from J, leaving 12 bases between them. The CDR3 covers 13 residues. The DNA of the CDR3 is TGTGCCTGGAGTCGCAGGGTGGCTGGGGAGCTGTTTTTT. It specifies CAWSRRVAGELFF.

CDR3 region: CASSYSFRDSSYEQYF. The CDR3 DNA reads TGTGCCAGCAGTTACTCATTCCGGGACAGCTCCTACGAGCAGTACTTC. The chain joins TRBV6-6 to TRBJ2-7, with 7 bases fitting TRBD1. CDR1 and CDR2 (germline): MNHNY, SVGAGI (reference sequence). Losses at the gene ends were 0 bases for V and 0 bases for J; bases not matched to a gene: 5. The CDR3 is 16 residues long.

This chain uses TRBV10-3 with TRBJ2-1, with a tentative D call TRBD2 (5 bases). This CDR3 contains 16 residues. Trimming took off 2 bases at V and 8 bases at J, with 19 bases between the two ends. In germline, CDR1 is ENHRY, CDR2 SYGVKD. The CDR3 DNA is TGTGCCATCAGTGAGCCTCGGGATCCGCCTGGCGATGAGCAGTTCTTC. Translating gives CAISEPRDPPGDEQFF.

This clone was counted a few times. The V gene is TRBV7-8, the J gene TRBJ1-1, with TRBD1 as a possible D gene (6 bases). The length of the CDR3 is 13 residues. Germline CDR1 is SGHVS and CDR2 is FQNEAQ. Deletions cut 3 bases from V and 5 bases from J, with 10 bases between. The CDR3: CASSFTGSTEAFF. Here the CDR3 DNA reads TGTGCCAGCAGCTTCACAGGGTCGACTGAAGCTTTCTTT.

CDR3 protein: CASTQDGINDQPQHF. CDR3 nucleotide sequence: TGTGCCAGTACTCAGGACGGAATAAACGATCAGCCCCAGCATTTT. The chain employs TRBV19 and TRBJ1-5, with no clear D. The V end was cut by 7 bases, the J end by 5 bases, with 18 bases between. CDR3 size: 15 residues. The germline CDR1 and CDR2 sequences are LNHDA and SQIVND (reference sequence).